This passage covers 12 T cell receptor beta chains from one sample sequenced in a study of cytomegalovirus exposure and HLA in healthy donors. It was with 60 Vbeta and 13 Jbeta primers that the PCR ran. The table came from immunoSEQ multiplex PCR; TCRdb's copy has only in-frame clones and leaves some out. Of some 100,000 clones in the sample, 77% were seen once. Sequences were obtained from PBMCs. These receptors were obtained from a man aged 35 to 55 in good health and CMV-seropositive.

The CDR3, as DNA: TGTGCCAGCAGCCCCGGGACAGGGATCCACGAGCAGTACTTC. Protein: CASSPGTGIHEQYF. The chain has TRBV7-3 and TRBJ2-7; TRBD1 aligns across 9 bases. V lost 5 bases, J lost 5 bases, and 7 bases stayed unmatched. Looked up from germline, CDR1 is SGHTA and CDR2 is FQGTGA. CDR3 length: 14 amino acids.

The chain links TRBV7-9 to TRBJ1-3; a possible D gene is TRBD1 (6 bases). Trimming left V 1 base short and J 3 bases short, with 13 bases between. Germline-derived CDR1 and CDR2 are SEHNR and FQNEAQ (reference sequence). This CDR3 is built from 16 residues. The CDR3, as DNA: TGTGCCAGCAGCTTAGGCGGGGGCGTATATGGAAACACCATATATTTT. This codes for CASSLGGGVYGNTIYF. The variable domain in full, with the rest retrieved from reference TRBV7-9 and TRBJ1-3, is DTGVSQNPRHKITKRGQNVTFRCDPISEHNRLYWYRQTLGQGPEFLTYFQNEAQLEKSRLLSDRFSAERPKGSFSTLEIQRTEQGDSAMYLCASSLGGGVYGNTIYFGEGSWLTVV.

Here the CDR3 reads CAISQDRAPGYTF. As DNA, the CDR3 is TGTGCCATCAGCCAGGACAGGGCACCGGGCTACACCTTC. The chain uses TRBV10-3 and TRBJ1-2; 8 nucleotides line up with TRBD1. The V and J ends lost 6 bases and 8 bases, in that order; junction bases with no gene match: 8. Germline lookup yields CDR1 ENHRY and CDR2 SYGVKD. The CDR3 totals 13 residues.

This clone showed up many times. This chain connects TRBV7-3 to TRBJ2-1, with 10 nucleotides matching TRBD1. Germline-derived CDR1 and CDR2 are SGHTA and FQGTGA. Trimming removed 1 base from V and 10 bases from J; junction bases left unmatched: 7. The CDR3 contains 15 residues. CDR3 in amino acids: CASSLIGDRGSEQFF. The CDR3 DNA reads TGTGCCAGCAGCTTAATAGGGGACAGGGGATCGGAGCAGTTCTTC.

Regarding this clone: A junction boundary mismatches the germline segment, possibly from a read error. The J gene is TRBJ2-3, the V gene TRBV7-9, with 10 bases fitting TRBD2. This CDR3 region has 16 residues. CDR1 is SEHNR, CDR2 FQNEAQ, per germline (reference sequence). The CDR3: CSSSSIPSGGPDTQYF. The CDR3 coding sequence is TGTTCCAGCAGTTCTATCCCTAGCGGGGGTCCAGATACGCAGTATTTT.

CDR3 protein: CASSQGHGASGNTIYF. CDR3 nucleotides: TGCGCCAGCAGCCAGGGACATGGGGCCTCTGGAAACACCATATATTTT. V and J are TRBV4-1 and TRBJ1-3; perhaps TRBD1 as D (6 bases). V lost 3 bases and J lost 0, with 12 bases in between. This CDR3 region has 16 residues. Germline-derived CDR1 and CDR2 are MGHRA and YSYEKL.

The rearrangement joins TRBV5-1 to TRBJ2-5; D is ambiguous. Trimming cost V 0 bases and J 5 bases, with 14 bases left between them. CDR1 SGHRS and CDR2 YFSETQ come from the germline V gene. The CDR3 has 15 residues. This chain's CDR3 is CASSLVPDSIETQYF. Written as DNA, the CDR3 is TGCGCCAGCAGCTTGGTGCCAGATTCCATTGAGACCCAGTACTTC.

This chain uses TRBV28 with TRBJ1-5; perhaps TRBD1 as D (5 bases). The CDR3 loop spans 16 amino acids. The V end was cut by 8 bases, the J end by 9 bases, with 26 bases between. Germline V gene lookup returns CDR1 MDHEN and CDR2 SYDVKM. CDR3 in DNA: TGTGCCAGCCGTGGGGGGAGCCCGAACTTTGTGCGGCCCCAGCATTTT. Its protein is CASRGGSPNFVRPQHF.

This chain uses TRBV28 with TRBJ1-2, with 9 bases that match TRBD1. The CDR3 is made up of 14 amino acids. Germline lookup yields CDR1 MDHEN and CDR2 SYDVKM. Germline trimming cut 4 bases from V and 8 bases from J; bases unmatched to any gene: 8. CDR3 residues: CASSYGDRVWGYTF. In DNA form, the CDR3 reads TGTGCCAGCAGTTACGGGGACAGGGTATGGGGCTACACCTTC.

This chain links TRBV28 with TRBJ1-1, with 8 positions matching TRBD1. The CDR3 sequence is 15 residues long. V trimming: 6 bases; J trimming: 4 bases; junction bases outside the gene matches: 10. Germline V gives CDR1 MDHEN, CDR2 SYDVKM. CDR3 sequence (DNA): TGTGCCAGCAGCGATAGCAGGGGGCGCACCACTGAAGCTTTCTTT. This sequence encodes CASSDSRGRTTEAFF.

This chain connects TRBV2 to TRBJ1-4; D perhaps matches TRBD1 (6 bases). This CDR3 spans 14 amino acids. V lost 6 bases, J lost 6 bases, and 14 bases lay in between. CDR1 SNHLY and CDR2 FYNNEI come from the germline V gene. The CDR3 DNA sequence: TGTGCCAGCAGCCAGGGGTTAAGGGATGAAAAACTGTTTTTT. Translation gives CASSQGLRDEKLFF.

Only one count was recorded for this clone. This chain connects TRBV28 to TRBJ2-2; 8 positions agree with TRBD2. CDR3 length equals 16 residues. V was pared by 4 bases and J by 7 bases, with 11 bases of the junction left unmatched. CDR1 and CDR2 (germline): MDHEN, SYDVKM. The CDR3 sequence: CASSYPVGGGIGELFF. In nucleotides, the CDR3 is TGTGCCAGCAGTTACCCCGTGGGCGGGGGGATCGGGGAGCTGTTTTTT. The variable domain in full, completed from reference TRBV28 and TRBJ2-2, reads DVKVTQSSRYLVKRTGEKVFLECVQDMDHENMFWYRQDPGLGLRLIYFSYDVKMKEKGDIPEGYSVSREKKERFSLILESASTNQTSMYLCASSYPVGGGIGELFFGEGSRLTVL.